The rows below give T cell receptor beta chains drawn from one sample of a study of molecular identifiers for immune sequencing clone quantification. Using its own MiXCR run on the PCR reads, TCRdb lists one record per CDR3 protein. The table shows about 330,000 distinct CDR3 sequences, with under 25% occurring only once. Sequenced sample: naive CD8+ T cells from blood, with Jurkat cell RNA spiked in. These receptors were collected from a human donor in good health. Some libraries in this study had Jurkat cell RNA spiked in. CDR3s include the opening cysteine and the closing phenylalanine or tryptophan. The D gene is left open where the match is weak. Part of the rows lack a size; the others show once, few, many or a class for expanded clones.

CDR3 protein: CASSPIKGRNNSPLHF
CDR3 DNA: TGCGCCAGCAGCCCGATCAAGGGCAGGAATAATTCACCCCTCCACTTT
D gene: NA
V gene: TRBV4-1
CDR3 length: 16
clone size: NA
J gene: TRBJ1-6

CDR3 protein: CASSERTGGQETQYF
CDR3 DNA: TGTGCCAGTAGTGAAAGGACAGGGGGCCAAGAGACCCAGTACTTC
D gene: TRBD1
V gene: TRBV19
CDR3 length: 15
clone size: many
J gene: TRBJ2-5

CDR3 protein: CASSQGSGCTEAFF
CDR3 DNA: TGCGCCAGCAGCCAAGGATCAGGGTGCACTGAAGCTTTCTTT
D gene: NA
V gene: TRBV4-1
CDR3 length: 14
clone size: NA
J gene: TRBJ1-1

CDR3 protein: CASSLDGQSNTGELFF
CDR3 DNA: TGTGCCAGCAGCTTGGACGGACAGTCGAACACCGGGGAGCTGTTTTTT
D gene: NA
V gene: TRBV5-4
CDR3 length: 16
clone size: NA
J gene: TRBJ2-2

CDR3 protein: CATSDLQTGISGNTIYF
CDR3 DNA: TGTGCCACCAGTGATCTTCAGACCGGGATCTCTGGAAACACCATATATTTT
D gene: NA
V gene: TRBV24-1
CDR3 length: 17
clone size: many
J gene: TRBJ1-3

CDR3 protein: CAISESDGEQFF
CDR3 DNA: TGTGCCATCAGTGAGTCGGATGGTGAGCAGTTCTTC
D gene: NA
V gene: TRBV10-3
CDR3 length: 12
clone size: NA
J gene: TRBJ2-1

CDR3 protein: CASSTPSARDTGELFF
CDR3 DNA: TGTGCCAGCAGCACCCCTAGCGCCAGGGACACCGGGGAGCTGTTTTTT
D gene: NA
V gene: TRBV7-9
CDR3 length: 16
clone size: NA
J gene: TRBJ2-2

CDR3 protein: CASSSTGTGWFEQYF
CDR3 DNA: TGTGCCAGCAGCTCGACCGGGACAGGCTGGTTCGAGCAGTACTTC
D gene: TRBD1
V gene: TRBV13
CDR3 length: 15
clone size: NA
J gene: TRBJ2-7

CDR3 protein: CASNPRDRGSQPQHF
CDR3 DNA: TGTGCCAGCAATCCCCGGGACAGGGGATCTCAGCCCCAGCATTTT
D gene: TRBD1
V gene: TRBV28
CDR3 length: 15
clone size: many
J gene: TRBJ1-5

CDR3 protein: CAISEAGTDYEQYF
CDR3 DNA: TGTGCCATCAGTGAGGCCGGGACAGACTACGAGCAGTACTTC
D gene: TRBD1
V gene: TRBV10-3
CDR3 length: 14
clone size: NA
J gene: TRBJ2-7

CDR3 protein: CASTRGSDTQYF
CDR3 DNA: TGTGCCAGCACCCGTGGGTCAGATACGCAGTATTTT
D gene: NA
V gene: TRBV28
CDR3 length: 12
clone size: many
J gene: TRBJ2-3

CDR3 protein: CASSALAGSSYEQYF
CDR3 DNA: TGTGCCAGCAGCGCATTAGCGGGCAGCTCCTACGAGCAGTACTTC
D gene: TRBD2
V gene: TRBV14
CDR3 length: 15
clone size: many
J gene: TRBJ2-7

CDR3 protein: CSARSGSSYEQYF
CDR3 DNA: TGCAGTGCTAGATCCGGCAGTTCCTACGAGCAGTACTTC
D gene: NA
V gene: TRBV20-1
CDR3 length: 13
clone size: NA
J gene: TRBJ2-7

CDR3 protein: CASSLESLAGGTGELFF
CDR3 DNA: TGTGCCAGCAGCTTAGAATCCCTAGCGGGAGGAACCGGGGAGCTGTTTTTT
D gene: TRBD2
V gene: TRBV7-9
CDR3 length: 17
clone size: many
J gene: TRBJ2-2

CDR3 protein: CASTWTSSSGNTIYF
CDR3 DNA: TGTGCCAGTACTTGGACAAGCTCCTCTGGAAACACCATATATTTT
D gene: NA
V gene: TRBV19
CDR3 length: 15
clone size: few
J gene: TRBJ1-3

CDR3 protein: CSARDHAGQPNTGELFF
CDR3 DNA: TGCAGTGCTAGAGATCATGCAGGACAGCCGAACACCGGGGAGCTGTTTTTT
D gene: NA
V gene: TRBV20-1
CDR3 length: 17
clone size: many
J gene: TRBJ2-2

CDR3 protein: CASSANVGTGLYF
CDR3 DNA: TGTGCCAGCAGTGCAAACGTAGGGACAGGGCTGTACTTC
D gene: TRBD1
V gene: TRBV27
CDR3 length: 13
clone size: NA
J gene: TRBJ2-7

CDR3 protein: CASGTSGARRDTQYF
CDR3 DNA: TGTGCCAGCGGGACCAGCGGGGCGAGGAGAGATACGCAGTATTTT
D gene: TRBD2
V gene: TRBV2
CDR3 length: 15
clone size: NA
J gene: TRBJ2-3

CDR3 protein: CAWSVGIAEATQYF
CDR3 DNA: TGTGCCTGGAGTGTGGGGATAGCGGAAGCGACCCAGTACTTC
D gene: NA
V gene: TRBV30
CDR3 length: 14
clone size: NA
J gene: TRBJ2-5

CDR3 protein: CASSQQGVTDTQYF
CDR3 DNA: TGTGCCAGCAGCCAACAGGGGGTCACAGATACGCAGTATTTT
D gene: TRBD1
V gene: TRBV3-1
CDR3 length: 14
clone size: NA
J gene: TRBJ2-3

CDR3 protein: CASSLLDGYTF
CDR3 DNA: TGTGCCAGCAGCTTATTGGATGGCTACACCTTC
D gene: NA
V gene: TRBV7-9
CDR3 length: 11
clone size: many
J gene: TRBJ1-2

CDR3 protein: CASSQGRPDYKNIQYF
CDR3 DNA: TGTGCCAGCAGCCAGGGGAGGCCGGACTACAAAAACATTCAGTACTTC
D gene: NA
V gene: TRBV7-9
CDR3 length: 16
clone size: many
J gene: TRBJ2-4

CDR3 protein: CASSLRSYSNQPQHF
CDR3 DNA: TGTGCCAGCAGTTTACGGAGTTATAGCAATCAGCCCCAGCATTTT
D gene: NA
V gene: TRBV28
CDR3 length: 15
clone size: NA
J gene: TRBJ1-5

CDR3 protein: CASSLGYDKAPRF
CDR3 DNA: TGTGCCAGCAGCTTAGGTTACGACAAGGCCCCCCGATTT
D gene: NA
V gene: TRBV7-2
CDR3 length: 13
clone size: many
J gene: TRBJ1-1

CDR3 protein: CASSVEPRGLGDTQYF
CDR3 DNA: TGTGCCAGCAGCGTAGAACCCAGGGGGCTTGGAGATACGCAGTATTTT
D gene: TRBD1
V gene: TRBV9
CDR3 length: 16
clone size: few
J gene: TRBJ2-3

CDR3 protein: CASSHTSGGPSVEQFF
CDR3 DNA: TGTGCCAGCAGCCATACGAGCGGGGGGCCGTCCGTTGAGCAGTTCTTC
D gene: TRBD2
V gene: TRBV13
CDR3 length: 16
clone size: many
J gene: TRBJ2-1

CDR3 protein: CASSAPGTQPDTQYF
CDR3 DNA: TGTGCCAGCAGTGCTCCCGGGACACAACCAGATACGCAGTATTTT
D gene: NA
V gene: TRBV12-3/TRBV12-4
CDR3 length: 15
clone size: NA
J gene: TRBJ2-3

CDR3 protein: CASSQGRGAGANVLTF
CDR3 DNA: TGCGCCAGCAGCCAAGGGAGGGGAGCTGGGGCCAACGTCCTGACTTTC
D gene: NA
V gene: TRBV4-3
CDR3 length: 16
clone size: NA
J gene: TRBJ2-6

CDR3 protein: CASSHTGELFF
CDR3 DNA: TGTGCCAGCAGTCATACCGGGGAGCTGTTTTTT
D gene: NA
V gene: TRBV5-4
CDR3 length: 11
clone size: many
J gene: TRBJ2-2

CDR3 protein: CASRTDRGSGEQFF
CDR3 DNA: TGTGCCAGCAGGACGGACAGGGGATCGGGTGAGCAGTTCTTC
D gene: TRBD1
V gene: TRBV12-3/TRBV12-4
CDR3 length: 14
clone size: few
J gene: TRBJ2-1

CDR3 protein: CASPEDPPTHTEAFF
CDR3 DNA: TGTGCCAGCCCGGAGGATCCGCCTACCCACACTGAAGCTTTCTTT
D gene: NA
V gene: TRBV7-2
CDR3 length: 15
clone size: many
J gene: TRBJ1-1

CDR3 protein: CSAGGRQGRYEQYF
CDR3 DNA: TGCAGTGCCGGAGGCCGGCAGGGGAGGTACGAGCAGTACTTC
D gene: NA
V gene: TRBV20-1
CDR3 length: 14
clone size: few
J gene: TRBJ2-7

CDR3 protein: CSARGRDSNQETRYF
CDR3 DNA: TGCAGTGCACGGGGCAGGGACTCCAACCAAGAGACCCGGTACTTC
D gene: NA
V gene: TRBV20-1
CDR3 length: 15
clone size: NA
J gene: TRBJ2-5

CDR3 protein: CASNPNGGTDTQYF
CDR3 DNA: TGTGCCAGCAATCCCAACGGGGGCACAGATACGCAGTATTTT
D gene: NA
V gene: TRBV12-3/TRBV12-4
CDR3 length: 14
clone size: many
J gene: TRBJ2-3

CDR3 protein: CASSILRRGNTEAFF
CDR3 DNA: TGTGCCAGCTCCATTTTGCGTCGGGGAAACACTGAAGCTTTCTTT
D gene: NA
V gene: TRBV6-5
CDR3 length: 15
clone size: many
J gene: TRBJ1-1

CDR3 protein: CASSPRGPADYEQYF
CDR3 DNA: TGTGCCAGCAGCCCCCGGGGACCTGCTGACTACGAGCAGTACTTC
D gene: NA
V gene: TRBV13
CDR3 length: 15
clone size: NA
J gene: TRBJ2-7

CDR3 protein: CASSQDKGGAQPQHF
CDR3 DNA: TGCGCCAGCAGCCAAGATAAGGGGGGGGCTCAGCCCCAGCATTTT
D gene: NA
V gene: TRBV4-3
CDR3 length: 15
clone size: many
J gene: TRBJ1-5

CDR3 protein: CASSLRTGVTDTQYF
CDR3 DNA: TGCGCCAGCAGCCTGCGGACAGGGGTGACAGATACGCAGTATTTT
D gene: TRBD1
V gene: TRBV5-1
CDR3 length: 15
clone size: many
J gene: TRBJ2-3

CDR3 protein: CASSPRTSGAFYTQYF
CDR3 DNA: TGTGCCAGCAGCCCGAGGACTAGCGGGGCCTTTTATACGCAGTATTTT
D gene: TRBD2
V gene: TRBV7-9
CDR3 length: 16
clone size: NA
J gene: TRBJ2-3

CDR3 protein: CASSVVGRGAEAFF
CDR3 DNA: TGTGCCAGCAGCGTAGTAGGCAGGGGCGCTGAAGCTTTCTTT
D gene: NA
V gene: TRBV7-6
CDR3 length: 14
clone size: NA
J gene: TRBJ1-1

CDR3 protein: CASSFRTGGFGSEQYF
CDR3 DNA: TGTGCCAGCAGCTTTCGGACAGGGGGATTTGGTAGCGAGCAGTACTTC
D gene: TRBD1
V gene: TRBV11-3
CDR3 length: 16
clone size: NA
J gene: TRBJ2-7

CDR3 protein: CASSLYGDSNQPQHF
CDR3 DNA: TGTGCCAGCAGCTTATATGGAGATAGCAATCAGCCCCAGCATTTT
D gene: NA
V gene: TRBV7-9
CDR3 length: 15
clone size: many
J gene: TRBJ1-5

CDR3 protein: CASSHSAGMNTEAFF
CDR3 DNA: TGTGCCAGCAGCCACTCTGCGGGGATGAACACTGAAGCTTTCTTT
D gene: NA
V gene: TRBV28
CDR3 length: 15
clone size: many
J gene: TRBJ1-1

CDR3 protein: CASSPRDTSDEQYF
CDR3 DNA: TGTGCCAGCAGCCCCCGGGACACTTCCGACGAGCAGTACTTC
D gene: NA
V gene: TRBV5-4
CDR3 length: 14
clone size: few
J gene: TRBJ2-7

CDR3 protein: CASSLGGVGTEAFF
CDR3 DNA: TGTGCCAGCAGTTTGGGAGGGGTAGGCACTGAAGCTTTCTTT
D gene: NA
V gene: TRBV27
CDR3 length: 14
clone size: many
J gene: TRBJ1-1

CDR3 protein: CSGRDFYEQYF
CDR3 DNA: TGCAGCGGCCGGGACTTCTACGAGCAGTACTTC
D gene: NA
V gene: TRBV29-1
CDR3 length: 11
clone size: few
J gene: TRBJ2-7

CDR3 protein: CASSPGTMGEREEEETQYF
CDR3 DNA: TGTGCCAGCAGCCCGGGTACCATGGGTGAGAGGGAGGAAGAAGAGACCCAGTACTTC
D gene: NA
V gene: TRBV14
CDR3 length: 19
clone size: NA
J gene: TRBJ2-5

CDR3 protein: CASSYGTEHSPLHF
CDR3 DNA: TGTGCCAGCAGTTATGGGACCGAACATTCACCCCTCCACTTT
D gene: NA
V gene: TRBV6-5
CDR3 length: 14
clone size: few
J gene: TRBJ1-6

CDR3 protein: CASSLWDQSFMNTEAFF
CDR3 DNA: TGTGCCAGCAGCTTATGGGATCAATCCTTTATGAACACTGAAGCTTTCTTT
D gene: NA
V gene: TRBV13
CDR3 length: 17
clone size: NA
J gene: TRBJ1-1

CDR3 protein: CASSLVTSGPYEQYF
CDR3 DNA: TGTGCCAGCAGCTTGGTGACTAGCGGGCCTTACGAGCAGTACTTC
D gene: TRBD2
V gene: TRBV5-4
CDR3 length: 15
clone size: many
J gene: TRBJ2-7

CDR3 protein: CASSQGYGSYEQYF
CDR3 DNA: TGTGCCAGCAGCCAAGGGTACGGTTCCTACGAGCAGTACTTC
D gene: NA
V gene: TRBV3-1
CDR3 length: 14
clone size: few
J gene: TRBJ2-7

CDR3 protein: CASSRGRLARDDEQFF
CDR3 DNA: TGTGCCAGCAGTCGGGGTCGACTAGCGCGAGACGATGAGCAGTTCTTC
D gene: TRBD2
V gene: TRBV12-3/TRBV12-4
CDR3 length: 16
clone size: NA
J gene: TRBJ2-1